This passage covers 27 T cell receptor beta chains from one sample sequenced in a study of blood T cells in healthy people across ages. A sample-barcoded 5' primer and a J-beta primer mix were used in a second PCR of roughly 7 to 11 cycles. Each CDR3 protein gets one entry after TCRdb re-called the 5' RACE reads with MiXCR. The sample lists approximately 800,000 distinct CDR3 sequences; 50% to 65% were seen once. Sequencing was performed on blood. These TCRs come from a man older than 75 in good health.

The chain uses TRBV20-1 and TRBJ2-1; D is possibly TRBD2 (6 bases). The CDR3 contains 14 residues. V lost 1 base to trimming and J lost 9 bases, with 16 bases between them. Germline values: CDR1 DFQATT, CDR2 SNEGSKA (reference sequence). DNA for the CDR3: TGCAGTGCTAGAGTAAGCAGGGACTTGGGTGAGCAGTTCTTC. Translation gives CSARVSRDLGEQFF.

The chain joins TRBV2 to TRBJ1-4, with D possibly TRBD1 on 5 matching bases. The V end lost 0 bases, the J end lost 7 bases, and 15 bases lay between the germline ends. CDR1 is SNHLY, CDR2 FYNNEI, per germline. CDR3 size: 16 residues. The CDR3 here is CASSEALNLGPEKLFF. For the CDR3, the DNA is TGTGCCAGCAGTGAAGCCCTGAATCTGGGGCCTGAAAAACTGTTTTTT.

This clonotype was counted a few times. V is TRBV3-1 and J is TRBJ2-5; the match to TRBD2 covers 13 bases. In germline, CDR1 is LGHDT, CDR2 YNNKEL (reference sequence). This CDR3 region has 18 residues. V dropped 0 bases and J dropped 5; count of bases not matched to a gene: 9. The CDR3, as DNA: TGTGCCAGCAGCCAAGACCTACTAGCGGGAGGGCCTGGGGAGACCCAGTACTTC. Translation: CASSQDLLAGGPGETQYF.

This clonotype was observed a single time. The genes are TRBV6-1 and TRBJ2-4; the D is unclear. The J call may be faulty, since TRBJ2-7 better matches the DNA end. Germline V gene data show CDR1 as MNHNS and CDR2 as SASEGT. This CDR3 region has 15 residues. The CDR3 nucleotides are TGTGCCAGCAGTGGGGGTCGCGCCGGGTACTACGAGCAGTACTTC. Protein: CASSGGRAGYYEQYF.

V is TRBV14 and J is TRBJ1-6; the match to TRBD1 covers 8 bases. Trimming removed 3 bases from V and 9 bases from J; junction bases left unmatched: 4. The CDR3 runs 14 residues. CDR1 is SGHDN and CDR2 is FVKESK in the germline V gene. The CDR3 is CASSQGTGLSPLHF. The CDR3 nucleotides read TGTGCCAGCAGCCAGGGGACAGGCCTTTCACCCCTCCACTTT. The full variable domain, in which reference TRBV14 and TRBJ1-6 provide the parts outside the CDR3, is EAGVTQFPSHSVIEKGQTVTLRCDPISGHDNLYWYRRVMGKEIKFLLHFVKESKQDESGMPNNRFLAERTGGTYSTLKVQPAELEDSGVYFCASSQGTGLSPLHFGNGTRLTVT.

V usage is TRBV9 and J usage is TRBJ2-3; tentatively, D is TRBD1 or TRBD2 (6 bases each). The CDR3 runs to 16 residues. Germline V lookup: CDR1 SGDLS, CDR2 YYNGEE. Trimming shortened V by 0 bases and J by 6 bases, and 17 bases separated the two germline ends. Here the CDR3 DNA reads TGTGCCAGCAGCGTAGGTTGGGGGGCAGGCCCCGATACGCAGTATTTT. The encoded protein is CASSVGWGAGPDTQYF.

The V and J genes are TRBV29-1 and TRBJ2-7; either TRBD1 or TRBD2 may fit D (5 bases each). This CDR3 has 11 amino acids. Germline CDR1 reads SQVTM; CDR2 reads ANQGSEA. The V end was cut by 7 bases, the J end by 3 bases, with 10 bases between. The CDR3: CSGGTNYEQYF. The CDR3 DNA sequence: TGCAGCGGAGGGACGAACTACGAGCAGTACTTC.

There are a few counts of this clonotype. J is TRBJ2-3 and V is TRBV7-9, with 7 bases identical to TRBD1. Germline V CDR1 and CDR2: SEHNR, FQNEAQ (reference sequence). V was pared by 6 bases and J by 14 bases, with 20 bases of the junction left unmatched. CDR3 length: 15 amino acids. The CDR3 DNA sequence: TGTGCCAGCAGTAAGGGGGCGGATATGCACAGATACGCGTATTTT. Residues: CASSKGADMHRYAYF.

CDR3 DNA: TGTGCCAGCAGCCCGTTCGGACTAGCGGGGGTCGACTACGAGCAGTACTTC. Amino acids: CASSPFGLAGVDYEQYF. V and J are TRBV7-6 and TRBJ2-4; 13 bases match TRBD2. The end of the DNA fits TRBJ2-7 better, so the J call may be wrong. The CDR3 length is 17 residues. CDR1 SGHVS and CDR2 FNYEAQ come from the germline V gene.

The rearrangement uses TRBV20-1 and TRBJ2-3, with D perhaps matching TRBD2 (5 bases). CDR3 size: 16 residues. With 1 base removed from V and 1 base from J, the gap between germline ends came to 15 bases. Germline CDR1 is DFQATT and CDR2 is SNEGSKA (reference sequence). For the CDR3, the DNA is TGCAGTGCTAGAGGGAAGGTGGGAGTGGGCACAGATACGCAGTATTTT. The encoded protein is CSARGKVGVGTDTQYF.

The CDR3 loop reads CASSLARGYTEAFF. The CDR3 nucleotides read TGTGCCAGCAGCTTAGCGCGGGGGTACACTGAAGCTTTCTTT. This chain uses TRBV7-8 with TRBJ1-1, with D perhaps matching TRBD1 (5 bases). V was shortened by 0 bases and J by 3 bases, with 8 bases between the two germline ends. Germline lookup yields CDR1 SGHVS and CDR2 FQNEAQ. The CDR3 runs 14 residues.

The CDR3 here is CASSPWTTPRGTDTQYF. The CDR3 nucleotides read TGTGCCAGCAGCCCCTGGACTACTCCGAGGGGCACAGATACGCAGTATTTT. The rearrangement uses TRBV9 and TRBJ2-3; D is perhaps TRBD2 (6 bases). There are 17 residues in the CDR3. Trimming removed 4 bases from V and 1 base from J, with 19 bases in between. The germline gives CDR1 SGDLS, CDR2 YYNGEE.

As to this clonotype: The CDR3 does not close with the conserved phenylalanine or tryptophan, likely indicating a read error. No DNA is shown, since the ends of the CDR3 on it are uncertain; the CDR3 is the one TCRdb lists. The rearrangement joins TRBV21-1 to TRBJ2-7; TRBD2 is the table's D call and was not checked against the DNA. TRBV21-1 is an annotated pseudogene. The CDR3 numbers 12 amino acids, ends counted. CDR3 in amino acids: CASRGGDYEQYL.

This clonotype appeared a few times. The chain recombines TRBV4-2 with TRBJ1-2, with 8 bases aligning to TRBD1. From germline, CDR1 is LGHNA and CDR2 YNFKEQ. This CDR3 has 16 amino acids. Trimming took 4 bases from V and 2 from J; bases not matched to a gene: 9. CDR3 protein: CASSLADRGDNYGYTF. As DNA, the CDR3 is TGTGCCAGCAGCCTTGCCGACAGGGGCGACAACTATGGCTACACCTTC.

This clonotype was observed a handful of times. The chain is built from TRBV4-2 and TRBJ2-1; 13 bases agree with TRBD2. CDR3 length: 15 residues. J gave up 10 bases and V 3 bases, and 6 bases lay outside the gene matches. The V gene's germline CDR1 is LGHNA and CDR2 YNFKEQ. As DNA, the CDR3 is TGTGCCAGCAGCCATCCAGGACTAGCGGGAGCGGAGCAGTTCTTC. Its translation is CASSHPGLAGAEQFF.

This clonotype was seen a handful of times. The gene calls are TRBV20-1 and TRBJ2-3; TRBD1 agrees at 9 bases. Germline V CDR1 and CDR2: DFQATT, SNEGSKA (reference sequence). The CDR3 has 15 amino acids. The J segment lost 2 bases and the V segment lost 3 bases, leaving 6 bases of the junction unmatched. The CDR3: CSASGTGRDTDTQYF. The CDR3 nucleotides are TGCAGTGCTAGTGGGACAGGGAGGGACACAGATACGCAGTATTTT.

This chain joins TRBV7-2 and TRBJ2-4, with 13 bases that match TRBD2. The CDR3 contains 20 residues. Germline CDR1 and CDR2: SGHTA and FQGNSA. Unmatched junction bases numbered 14, after V lost 6 bases and J lost 0 bases. CDR3 sequence reads: CASSYPSGTSGILAKNIQYF. Written as DNA, the CDR3 is TGTGCCAGCAGTTATCCTTCCGGGACTAGCGGGATACTAGCCAAAAACATTCAGTACTTC. Using reference TRBV7-2 and TRBJ2-4 for the parts outside the CDR3, the full variable domain is GAGVSQSPSNKVTEKGKDVELRCDPISGHTALYWYRQSLGQGLEFLIYFQGNSAPDKSGLPSDRFSAERTGGSVSTLTIQRTQQEDSAVYLCASSYPSGTSGILAKNIQYFGAGTRLSVL.

This chain joins TRBV9 and TRBJ2-6, with D possibly matching TRBD1 (5 bases). Trimming pared 1 base from V and 4 bases from J, leaving 9 bases between. This CDR3 is 15 amino acids long. CDR1 and CDR2 (germline): SGDLS, YYNGEE. CDR3 in DNA: TGTGCCAGCAGCGTAACAGGACCCGGGGCCAACGTCCTGACTTTC. Amino acid sequence: CASSVTGPGANVLTF. Together with reference TRBV9 and TRBJ2-6, the CDR3 gives the full variable domain: DSGVTQTPKHLITATGQRVTLRCSPRSGDLSVYWYQQSLDQGLQFLIQYYNGEERAKGNILERFSAQQFPDLHSELNLSSLELGDSALYFCASSVTGPGANVLTFGAGSRLTVL.

This clonotype is a singleton in its sample. The chain links TRBV3-1 to TRBJ1-2; tentatively, D is TRBD1 (5 bases). Germline CDR1 and CDR2: LGHDT and YNNKEL (reference sequence). Deletions cut 0 bases from V and 1 base from J, with 9 bases between. This CDR3 comprises 15 residues. The CDR3 region is CASSQEVGVNYGYTF. CDR3 coding DNA: TGTGCCAGCAGCCAAGAAGTGGGGGTTAACTATGGCTACACCTTC. Based on the CDR3 plus reference TRBV3-1 and TRBJ1-2, the full variable domain is DTAVSQTPKYLVTQMGNDKSIKCEQNLGHDTMYWYKQDSKKFLKIMFSYNNKELIINETVPNRFSPKSPDKAHLNLHINSLELGDSAVYFCASSQEVGVNYGYTFGSGTRLTVV.

This clonotype was seen just once. The chain employs TRBV7-8 and TRBJ1-2; tentatively, D is TRBD1 (5 bases). V lost 8 bases to trimming and J lost 1 base, with 14 bases between them. CDR3 size: 14 residues. In germline, CDR1 is SGHVS, CDR2 FQNEAQ. This CDR3 is CASGGTQYNYGYTF. The CDR3 bases are TGTGCCAGCGGCGGGACTCAATATAACTATGGCTACACCTTC. Together with reference TRBV7-8 and TRBJ1-2, the CDR3 gives the full variable domain: GAGVSQSPRYKVAKRGQDVALRCDPISGHVSLFWYQQALGQGPEFLTYFQNEAQLDKSGLPSDRFFAERPEGSVSTLKIQRTQQEDSAVYLCASGGTQYNYGYTFGSGTRLTVV.

The chain links TRBV29-1 to TRBJ1-1; maybe TRBD1 (6 bases). Germline V gene lookup returns CDR1 SQVTM and CDR2 ANQGSEA. The V end lost 6 bases, the J end lost 2 bases, and 7 bases lay between the germline ends. CDR3 length equals 11 residues. CDR3 amino acids: CSVGHNTEAFF. CDR3 in DNA: TGCAGCGTGGGACATAACACTGAAGCTTTCTTT. Complete variable domain (other parts from reference TRBV29-1 and TRBJ1-1): SAVISQKPSRDICQRGTSLTIQCQVDSQVTMMFWYRQQPGQSLTLIATANQGSEATYESGFVIDKFPISRPNLTFSTLTVSNMSPEDSSIYLCSVGHNTEAFFGQGTRLTVV.

This clonotype was detected ten times or more. V is TRBV10-3 and J is TRBJ2-7; maybe TRBD2 (6 bases). The CDR3 runs to 12 residues. V lost 6 bases, J lost 4 bases, and 10 bases lay in between. Germline values: CDR1 ENHRY, CDR2 SYGVKD. For the CDR3, the DNA is TGTGCCATCAGGGGGACTGGATACGAGCAGTACTTC. It translates to CAIRGTGYEQYF.

The V gene is TRBV7-9, the J gene TRBJ2-1; the D is unclear. The CDR3 spans 15 residues. Between the trimmed V and J ends, which lost 5 bases and 7 bases, there was a span of 18 bases. Germline CDR1 reads SEHNR; CDR2 reads FQNEAQ (reference sequence). The CDR3 reads CASSPKLRVGNEQFF. The CDR3 DNA reads as TGTGCCAGCAGCCCCAAGTTAAGGGTTGGTAATGAGCAGTTCTTC. Variable domain in full (rest from reference TRBV7-9 and TRBJ2-1): DTGVSQNPRHKITKRGQNVTFRCDPISEHNRLYWYRQTLGQGPEFLTYFQNEAQLEKSRLLSDRFSAERPKGSFSTLEIQRTEQGDSAMYLCASSPKLRVGNEQFFGPGTRLTVL.

This rearrangement joins TRBV5-1 to TRBJ2-6; 10 nucleotides line up with TRBD1. The CDR3 is 18 residues long. V gave up 7 bases and J gave up 0 bases; unmatched junction bases: 10. The V gene's germline CDR1 is SGHRS and CDR2 YFSETQ. This CDR3 reads CASQTGQGLISGANVLTF. CDR3 bases: TGCGCCAGCCAAACGGGACAGGGGTTAATCTCTGGGGCCAACGTCCTGACTTTC.

The J gene is TRBJ2-7, the V gene TRBV7-2; 8 nucleotides agree with TRBD2. The V and J ends lost 5 bases and 5 bases, in that order; junction bases with no gene match: 14. CDR1 and CDR2 (germline): SGHTA, FQGNSA. This CDR3 is built from 16 residues. This CDR3 reads CASSPAGGRKTDEQYF. DNA of the CDR3: TGTGCCAGCAGCCCGGCGGGCGGGAGGAAAACCGACGAGCAGTACTTC. Together with reference TRBV7-2 and TRBJ2-7, the CDR3 gives the full variable domain: GAGVSQSPSNKVTEKGKDVELRCDPISGHTALYWYRQSLGQGLEFLIYFQGNSAPDKSGLPSDRFSAERTGGSVSTLTIQRTQQEDSAVYLCASSPAGGRKTDEQYFGPGTRLTVT.

This clonotype appeared a few times. The chain employs TRBV20-1 and TRBJ1-1, with no clear D. The CDR3 totals 11 residues. Germline V gene lookup returns CDR1 DFQATT and CDR2 SNEGSKA (reference sequence). Trimming left V 7 bases short and J 2 bases short, with 8 bases between. In nucleotides, the CDR3 is TGCAGTGAGGTGTCAAACACTGAAGCTTTCTTT. It is translated as CSEVSNTEAFF.

CDR3 nucleotides: TGCGCCAGCAGCTTGGGGGGAACCGGACAGGTTCGAGAGACCCAGTACTTC. Its translation: CASSLGGTGQVRETQYF. The chain employs TRBV5-1 and TRBJ2-5; 7 positions agree with TRBD1. The CDR3 loop spans 17 amino acids. Germline loops: CDR1 SGHRS, CDR2 YFSETQ. V dropped 0 bases and J dropped 4; count of bases not matched to a gene: 12.